This TCR beta chain emerged from a study of follicular helper T cells after annual influenza vaccination. Study background: For some subjects, blood spans the 2013-2014, 2014-2015 and 2015-2016 annual vaccinations.

As to time point: 2014-2015 season, pre-vaccination. Adults received seasonal inactivated influenza vaccine, with sorted blood CD4 subsets sequenced before and after. Non-naive CD4+CXCR5+PD-1+ cTfh were sorted into ICOS+CD38+ and ICOS-CD38- fractions. Data came from immunoSEQ multiplex PCR; TCRdb stores just in-frame clones and leaves some out. Here the sample spans about 27,000 clones, roughly 80% being singletons. The CDR3 runs to 14 residues. V gave up 2 bases and J gave up 3 bases, with 10 bases separating them. Germline CDR1 reads SGHTA; CDR2 reads FQGNSA. With regard to this clone: What it binds is not known.

Broader study findings: ICOS-CD38- cTfh most often held earlier Day 7 ICOS+CD38+ clones.

Specimen: CXCR5+ CD38- circulating T follicular helper cells from blood, collected on the day of influenza vaccination. The subset: circulating Tfh, non-naive CD4+CXCR5+PD-1+ (ICOS+CD38+ or ICOS-CD38-). The TCR was taken from an adult who received the influenza vaccine. V gene TRBV7-2 combines with J gene TRBJ1-1, with D possibly being TRBD1 (5 bases). DNA of the CDR3: TGTGCCAGCAGCTTACAGGCGGGGGACACTGAAGCTTTCTTT. This gives the protein CASSLQAGDTEAFF.